This TCR beta chain derives from a study of T cells after posttransplantation cyclophosphamide. Study-wide findings and caveats: Tissue-infiltrating T cells from skin or gut overlapped little with blood T cells. Donor CD8+ memory clones often dominated recipient blood repertoires at later times.

The CDR3 is 11 amino acids. Looked up from germline, CDR1 is ENHRY and CDR2 is SYGVKD. Trimming took 7 bases from V and 8 from J, leaving 11 bases between them. The repertoire was sequenced with immunoSEQ multiplex PCR; TCRdb's copy has only in-frame clones and lacks some. The sample yields some 13,000 clones, without any singletons. Cyclophosphamide on days +3 and +4 followed busulfan-fludarabine conditioning and a marrow graft. This clone was counted ten times or more. Its cognate antigen is unknown. The chain joins TRBV10-3 to TRBJ1-2; possibly TRBD1 for D (6 bases). This receptor was taken from a female patient aged 35 to 55 who received an allogeneic stem cell transplant from a related donor, was CMV-positive, and had acute GVHD only. T cells may partly derive from the graft donor. The input for sequencing was PBMCs, taken after allogeneic stem cell transplant with posttransplant cyclophosphamide. CDR3 DNA: TGTGCCATCAACCGACAGGACGGCTACACCTTC. The encoded protein is CAINRQDGYTF.